The 27 T cell receptor beta chains below were found in one sample sequenced in a study of OX40 agonist ivuxolimab in advanced cancers. Here immunoSEQ multiplex PCR was the method, and the copy in TCRdb shows in-frame clones only, minus some. The sample shows 70,000 to 100,000 clones, around four fifths of them seen only once. The material sequenced was CD4+ or CD8+ T cells sorted from blood, taken in a trial of the OX40 agonist ivuxolimab. The receptor source for this set is an adult with an advanced solid tumor such as melanoma, head and neck, liver or kidney cancer.

The gene calls are TRBV6-1 and TRBJ2-5; tentative D call: TRBD2 (5 bases). This CDR3 is built from 13 residues. Germline V gene sequence: CDR1 MNHNS, CDR2 SASEGT. V was trimmed by 7 bases and J by 4 bases, leaving 13 bases between them. The chain's CDR3 is CASTGASRETQYF. For the CDR3, the DNA is TGTGCCAGCACTGGCGCTAGCAGAGAGACCCAGTACTTC.

This chain connects TRBV28 to TRBJ2-6; D unclear. Germline V gene sequence: CDR1 MDHEN, CDR2 SYDVKM. CDR3 size: 14 residues. V was trimmed by 2 bases and J by 0 bases, leaving 2 bases between them. The CDR3 DNA reads TGTGCCAGCAGTTTACGCTCTGGGGCCAACGTCCTGACTTTC. Amino acids: CASSLRSGANVLTF.

The V and J genes are TRBV18 and TRBJ1-5; possibly TRBD1 for D (6 bases). Germline V gene data show CDR1 as KGHSH and CDR2 as LQKENI. This CDR3 is 15 amino acids long. V lost 2 bases, J lost 7 bases, and 15 bases lay in between. Written as DNA, the CDR3 is TGTGCCAGCTCACCAGACACAGGGATCAGGCAGCCCCAGCATTTT. This codes for CASSPDTGIRQPQHF.

This clone appeared a single time. The chain couples TRBV18 to TRBJ2-2; 7 bases fit TRBD1. V shed 2 bases and J 0 bases; nucleotides not matched to a gene: 3. The germline V gene encodes CDR1 KGHSH and CDR2 LQKENI. This CDR3 spans 16 amino acids. The CDR3 coding sequence is TGTGCCAGCTCACCATCTCAGGGGGCGAACACCGGGGAGCTGTTTTTT. Protein: CASSPSQGANTGELFF. The variable domain in full, with the rest retrieved from reference TRBV18 and TRBJ2-2, is NAGVMQNPRHLVRRRGQEARLRCSPMKGHSHVYWYRQLPEEGLKFMVYLQKENIIDESGMPKERFSAEFPKEGPSILRIQQVVRGDSAAYFCASSPSQGANTGELFFGEGSRLTVL.

V gene TRBV5-1 combines with J gene TRBJ2-7, with TRBD1 identical over 9 bases. Germline CDR1 is SGHRS and CDR2 is YFSETQ. The junction had 5 bases not matched to a gene; V was cut back by 4 bases and J by 6 bases. The CDR3 is made up of 13 amino acids. The CDR3 is CASSRDRDSEQYF. CDR3 nucleotides: TGCGCCAGCAGCCGGGACAGGGATAGCGAGCAGTACTTC.

The V gene is TRBV19, the J gene TRBJ1-2, with D uncertain. The CDR3 is made up of 12 amino acids. Germline CDR1 reads LNHDA; CDR2 reads SQIVND (reference sequence). V lost 1 base and J lost 5, with 5 bases in between. CDR3 sequence (DNA): TGTGCCAGTAGTATAGGGGAATATGGCTACACCTTC. It yields the protein CASSIGEYGYTF.

This rearrangement joins TRBV19 to TRBJ2-3; the match to TRBD1 covers 8 bases. Per germline, CDR1 LNHDA and CDR2 SQIVND (reference sequence). V trimming: 6 bases; J trimming: 3 bases; junction bases outside the gene matches: 8. CDR3 length: 15 amino acids. In DNA form, the CDR3 reads TGTGCCAGTAGCCCTTGGACAGGGACTACAGATACGCAGTATTTT. Its translation is CASSPWTGTTDTQYF.

The chain is built from TRBV21-1 and TRBJ2-7; TRBD1, the table's D call, was not compared with the DNA. TRBV21-1 is listed as a pseudogene. This CDR3 contains 13 residues. This chain's CDR3 is CASLGQGYYEQYF. The DNA of the CDR3 is TGTGCCAGCCTCGGACAGGGGTACTACGAGCAGTACTTC.

With regard to this clone: The identical CDR3 is also encoded by other nucleotide sequences in the sample. The rearrangement joins TRBV10-3 to TRBJ1-1; D not certain. Trimming pared 3 bases from V and 1 base from J, leaving 6 bases between. This CDR3 has 13 amino acids. Germline values: CDR1 ENHRY, CDR2 SYGVKD. The CDR3 is CAISEGQNTEAFF. The CDR3 nucleotides read TGTGCCATCAGTGAAGGGCAGAACACTGAAGCTTTCTTT.

This chain joins TRBV7-2 and TRBJ2-1, with a tentative D call TRBD2 (5 bases). The length of the CDR3 is 15 residues. From germline, CDR1 is SGHTA and CDR2 FQGNSA. V lost 0 bases and J 8 bases, leaving 14 bases between the germline ends. CDR3 DNA: TGTGCCAGCAGCTTAGCGACGGGAACGCAATATGAGCAGTTCTTC. Amino acid sequence: CASSLATGTQYEQFF.

The chain employs TRBV12-5 and TRBJ2-5, with D perhaps matching TRBD2 (7 bases). Germline-derived CDR1 and CDR2 are LGHNT and FRNRAP. The CDR3 is made up of 15 amino acids. Trimming stripped 0 bases from V and 4 bases from J, with 12 bases between. CDR3 region: CASGLVQGGGETQYF. For the CDR3, the DNA is TGTGCTAGTGGTTTGGTACAAGGGGGGGGAGAGACCCAGTACTTC. Full variable domain (outside the CDR3, taken from reference TRBV12-5 and TRBJ2-5): DARVTQTPRHKVTEMGQEVTMRCQPILGHNTVFWYRQTMMQGLELLAYFRNRAPLDDSGMPKDRFSAEMPDATLATLKIQPSEPRDSAVYFCASGLVQGGGETQYFGPGTRLLVL.

The V and J genes are TRBV2 and TRBJ1-2; D is unresolved. Germline CDR1 and CDR2: SNHLY and FYNNEI. The CDR3 is made up of 12 amino acids. Here the CDR3 reads CQSRRTHYGYTF. The CDR3 DNA reads TGTCAGTCTAGGCGTACCCACTATGGCTACACCTTC.

The chain has TRBV27 and TRBJ2-3; 10 bases fit TRBD2. Trimming took 4 bases from V and 2 from J; bases not matched to a gene: 6. The germline CDR1 and CDR2 sequences are MNHEY and SMNVEV (reference sequence). The CDR3 is 16 amino acids. CDR3 nucleotide sequence: TGTGCCAGCAGTTCGCGAGCGGGGGGGGACACAGATACGCAGTATTTT. Protein: CASSSRAGGDTDTQYF.

The chain uses TRBV7-9 and TRBJ2-5; D might be TRBD1 or TRBD2, each matching 5 bases. This CDR3 comprises 16 residues. Germline CDR1 reads SEHNR; CDR2 reads FQNEAQ (reference sequence). The V end was cut by 6 bases, the J end by 1 base, with 18 bases between. The CDR3 reads CASSWDREGTQETQYF. For the CDR3, the DNA is TGTGCCAGCAGTTGGGACCGCGAAGGGACCCAAGAGACCCAGTACTTC.

The V call is TRBV14, the J call TRBJ2-6; D gene ambiguous. The CDR3 extends over 13 amino acids. Trimming shortened V by 7 bases and J by 4 bases, and 8 bases separated the two germline ends. Germline CDR1 reads SGHDN; CDR2 reads FVKESK. The CDR3 coding sequence is TGTGCCAGCAACTTTAACGGGGCCAACGTCCTGACTTTC. It yields the protein CASNFNGANVLTF.

The chain links TRBV6-1 to TRBJ1-5, with a possible D match to TRBD1 (6 bases). The germline CDR1 and CDR2 sequences are MNHNS and SASEGT. The CDR3 has 15 residues. V lost 0 bases and J lost 6, with 12 bases in between. The CDR3 DNA follows: TGTGCCAGCAGTGAAGCGGTAGGGGGGAGTCAGCCCCAGCATTTT. As protein: CASSEAVGGSQPQHF.

This chain joins TRBV7-3 and TRBJ1-6, with 10 bases that match TRBD1. V shed 9 bases, J shed 8 bases, and the junction held 13 bases outside the gene matches. Germline CDR1 SGHTA, CDR2 FQGTGA. The CDR3 extends over 16 amino acids. The CDR3 sequence is CASGRRTGTGDSPLHF. The CDR3 region has the DNA TGTGCCAGTGGAAGAAGGACCGGGACAGGGGATTCACCCCTCCACTTT.

This chain connects TRBV27 to TRBJ2-2; 7 nucleotides agree with TRBD1. Germline V gene data show CDR1 as MNHEY and CDR2 as SMNVEV (reference sequence). The CDR3 totals 15 residues. The V and J ends lost 5 bases and 0 bases, in that order; junction bases with no gene match: 3. The DNA of the CDR3 is TGTGCCAGCAGTCGACAGGGTACGAACACCGGGGAGCTGTTTTTT. Its translation: CASSRQGTNTGELFF.

The gene calls are TRBV10-3 and TRBJ1-1, with TRBD1 matching 10 bases. V lost 10 bases, J lost 1 base, and 9 bases stayed unmatched. This CDR3 has 15 amino acids. CDR1 is ENHRY, CDR2 SYGVKD, per germline. For the CDR3, the DNA is TGTGCCACCGACCCGGGACAGGGGAAGAACACTGAAGCTTTCTTT. Translated, it gives CATDPGQGKNTEAFF.

This chain connects TRBV28 to TRBJ1-5; weak D call: TRBD1 (6 bases). This CDR3 comprises 13 residues. Germline-derived CDR1 and CDR2 are MDHEN and SYDVKM. V was pared by 7 bases and J by 3 bases, with 10 bases between. In DNA form, the CDR3 reads TGTGCCAGCAAACGGGGGGCCAATCAGCCCCAGCATTTT. This gives the protein CASKRGANQPQHF.

This chain connects TRBV9 to TRBJ2-1, with TRBD2 as a possible D gene (5 bases). This CDR3 has 14 residues. The V end lost 7 bases, the J end lost 7 bases, and 18 bases lay between the germline ends. Germline V gene data show CDR1 as SGDLS and CDR2 as YYNGEE. The CDR3: CASSLRVGGNEQFF. The CDR3 DNA is TGTGCCAGCTCCCTGAGGGTAGGTGGGAATGAGCAGTTCTTC.

The genes are TRBV14 and TRBJ1-4, with D perhaps matching TRBD1 (6 bases). Trimming shortened V by 2 bases and J by 8 bases, and 9 bases separated the two germline ends. The CDR3 loop spans 13 amino acids. In germline, CDR1 is SGHDN, CDR2 FVKESK. CDR3 in amino acids: CASSQTGLEKLFF. The CDR3, as DNA: TGTGCCAGCAGCCAAACAGGGTTAGAAAAACTGTTTTTT.

The J gene is TRBJ1-4, the V gene TRBV10-1; 9 positions agree with TRBD1. The CDR3 contains 13 residues. Germline lookup yields CDR1 WNHNN and CDR2 SYGVQD (reference sequence). Trimming took 8 bases from V and 7 from J; bases not matched to a gene: 5. DNA for the CDR3: TGCGCCAGCGGGGGACAGGGAGGTGAAAAACTGTTTTTT. This encodes CASGGQGGEKLFF.

The count of this clone is one. The chain is built from TRBV5-4 and TRBJ2-5, with TRBD1 matching 10 bases. The CDR3 totals 18 residues. V dropped 1 base and J dropped 4; count of bases not matched to a gene: 13. CDR1 is SGHNT, CDR2 YYREEE, per germline (reference sequence). The CDR3, as DNA: TGTGCCAGCAGCTTGAGAATAACGGGACAGGGGATTTTAGAGACCCAGTACTTC. Encoded protein: CASSLRITGQGILETQYF.

This sequence joins TRBV20-1 and TRBJ2-1; a possible D gene is TRBD2 (5 bases). CDR1 DFQATT and CDR2 SNEGSKA come from the germline V gene (reference sequence). CDR3 length equals 11 residues. In DNA form, the CDR3 reads TGCCTTTCCGGGGATTACAATGAGCAGTTCTTC. Encoded protein: CLSGDYNEQFF.

This chain joins TRBV7-2 and TRBJ2-2; D gene unclear. CDR1 is SGHTA and CDR2 is FQGNSA in the germline V gene. Between the trimmed V and J ends, which lost 1 base and 2 bases, there was a span of 11 bases. This CDR3 comprises 16 residues. CDR3 sequence (DNA): TGTGCCAGCAGCTTAGTAGGATCCTTTAACACCGGGGAGCTGTTTTTT. Translated: CASSLVGSFNTGELFF.

Here the CDR3 reads CASSLDLLKQYF. The CDR3 nucleotides read TGTGCCAGCAGCTTAGACCTCTTGAAGCAGTACTTC. The chain has TRBV7-9 and TRBJ2-7; D is unresolved. The V gene's germline CDR1 is SEHNR and CDR2 FQNEAQ (reference sequence). V shed 1 base and J shed 8 bases, with 9 bases lying between them. The CDR3 is made up of 12 amino acids. Looking up the rest from reference TRBV7-9 and TRBJ2-7 gives the full variable domain: DTGVSQNPRHKITKRGQNVTFRCDPISEHNRLYWYRQTLGQGPEFLTYFQNEAQLEKSRLLSDRFSAERPKGSFSTLEIQRTEQGDSAMYLCASSLDLLKQYFGPGTRLTVT.